Many counts were recorded for the clone carrying this T cell receptor (beta chain). Its antigen is unidentified. The source of the sample is a study of T-cell memory formation after mild COVID-19. From 5'RACE with constant-segment primers came TCR alpha and TCR beta cDNA libraries that carried sample barcodes and UMIs. Each CDR3 protein gets one entry after TCRdb re-called the 5' RACE reads with MiXCR. Here the sample spans some 350,000 distinct CDR3 sequences, approximately 12% being singletons. The CDR3 consists of 13 residues. The V end was cut by 5 bases, the J end by 3 bases, with 7 bases between. Germline-derived CDR1 and CDR2 are SNHLY and FYNNEI. Findings of the study overall: Memory sampled before infection contained some responding clones, suggesting cross-reactive memory joined.

The source is a man aged 18-30 years who had mild COVID-19 (a few samples of this study predate the infection). Cell type and time point are not known. The gene calls are TRBV2 and TRBJ2-2, with no clear D. Sequences were obtained from PBMCs or a T cell subset sorted from them (not recorded which). In nucleotides, the CDR3 is TGTGCCAGCAGTCTTGATTACACCGGGGAGCTGTTTTTT. The encoded protein is CASSLDYTGELFF.